The T cell receptor beta chain described here comes from a study of T cell repertoires in cytomegalovirus infection. Study results and limitations: The ex vivo response was dominated by HLA-C-restricted CMV-specific TCR beta clonotypes.

TCRdb called the reads again in MiXCR, with one record for every CDR3 protein. The sample carries roughly 990,000 distinct CDR3 sequences, 30% to 40% recorded once. The CDR3 has 13 residues. The V and J ends lost 3 bases and 5 bases respectively, with 10 bases between them. This clonotype occurred a few times. What it binds is unknown. The V gene is TRBV12-3 or TRBV12-4, the J gene TRBJ1-1; D gene ambiguous. Specimen: cultured CD8+ T cells from PBMCs, collected from culture after CMV antigen stimulation. This receptor was identified in a human donor in good health (CMV status not recorded). Some clones in this sample may be carry-over from other donors' samples. CDR3 in DNA: TGTGCCAGCAGTTTGTTCGGGGAAACTGAAGCTTTCTTT. Amino acid sequence: CASSLFGETEAFF.